These T cell receptor beta chains were read from a single sample in a study of patients and donors after allogeneic stem cell transplantation. Using its own MiXCR run on the RT-PCR reads, TCRdb lists one record per CDR3 protein. Of 780 or so distinct CDR3 sequences listed, 1.5% to 2% are singletons. Sequenced input: blood, either unsorted or a sorted T cell fraction (not recorded which). These receptors all come from a human donor who was either an allogeneic HSCT recipient or a stem cell or donor lymphocyte infusion donor (not recorded which). It is not recorded whose cells these are; they may come from a transplant donor. Both conserved end residues are part of each CDR3. The D gene is left open where the match is weak. Size tells how often a clone was seen (once, few, many) or the class of an expanded clone, and some rows leave it out.

size | J | D | V | DNA | CDR3
large | TRBJ2-1 | TRBD2 | TRBV20-1 | TGCAGTGCTAGATGGACTAGCGAGTTCAATGAGCAGTTCTTC | CSARWTSEFNEQFF
few | TRBJ1-1 | . | TRBV11-3 | TGTGCCAGCAGCCAGATAGATGATGGGGACGCGCTGGCTTTCTTT | CASSQIDDGDALAFF
large | TRBJ1-1 | . | TRBV7-6 | TGTGCCAGCAGCTTAGAATACGAACTCTCACGCCTGCGCACTGAAGCTTTCTTT | CASSLEYELSRLRTEAFF
medium-sized | TRBJ2-1 | TRBD1 | TRBV5-1 | TGCGCCAGCAGCTTCCTACAGGGGCTTAATTCCTACAATGAGCAGTTCTTC | CASSFLQGLNSYNEQFF
medium-sized | TRBJ2-3 | TRBD1 | TRBV7-3 | TGTGCCAGCAGCCGAGGGGGCGCAGATACGCAGTATTTT | CASSRGGADTQYF
few | TRBJ2-5 | TRBD2 | TRBV9 | TGTGCCAGCAGCCCACAGGCCAGCGGGGGTCAGACCCAGTACTTC | CASSPQASGGQTQYF
large | TRBJ2-1 | TRBD1 | TRBV3-1 | TGTGCCAGCAGCCCGACAGGGAGCGAGCAGTTCTTC | CASSPTGSEQFF
medium-sized | TRBJ2-5 | TRBD2 | TRBV6-1 | TGTGCCAGCAGGGTGGGACTAGCGGGGGTGGAGACCCAGTACTTC | CASRVGLAGVETQYF
medium-sized | TRBJ2-6 | . | TRBV6-5 | TGTGCCAGCAGTCGAACAGGCTCCTCTGGGGCCAACGTCCTGACTTTC | CASSRTGSSGANVLTF
large | TRBJ1-1 | . | TRBV30 | TGTGCCTGGAGGAAAGAGACTGAAGCTTTCTTT | CAWRKETEAFF
large | TRBJ2-3 | . | TRBV5-4 | TGTGCCAGCAGCTTGGAGACTAGCACAGATACGCAGTATTTT | CASSLETSTDTQYF
. | TRBJ2-3 | . | TRBV9 | TGTGCCAGCAGCGTAGACTCGACCTTAGGGGGCACAGATACGCAGTATTTT | CASSVDSTLGGTDTQYF
medium-sized | TRBJ2-1 | TRBD1 | TRBV19 | TGTGCCAGTACCCCAGGGGGTTACAACCCCTACAATGAGCAGTTCTTC | CASTPGGYNPYNEQFF
large | TRBJ2-7 | TRBD1 | TRBV27 | TGTGCCAGCAGTTTATCCGAGACAGGGGTTGGCGAGCAGTACTTC | CASSLSETGVGEQYF
large | TRBJ2-7 | TRBD2 | TRBV4-3 | TGCGCCAGCAGCCAAGATCTCGGTAGCGGGGCTTACGAGCAGTACTTC | CASSQDLGSGAYEQYF
medium-sized | TRBJ1-1 | . | TRBV24-1 | TGTGCCACCAGTACCCACAGGGATAGGACTGAAGCTTTCTTT | CATSTHRDRTEAFF
medium-sized | TRBJ2-1 | . | TRBV7-9 | TGTGCCAGCAGCTCGGCTAGGAATGAGCAGTTCTTC | CASSSARNEQFF
medium-sized | TRBJ1-2 | . | TRBV7-2 | TGTGCCAGCAGCCTTTCAGGGGACTATGGCTACACCTTC | CASSLSGDYGYTF
medium-sized | TRBJ1-4 | . | TRBV12-3/TRBV12-4 | TGTGCCAGCAGTTTTGGAGTAGTGGAAAAACTGTTTTTT | CASSFGVVEKLFF
few | TRBJ2-5 | . | TRBV12-3/TRBV12-4 | TGTGCCAGCAGCCTCACGGAAGAGACCCAGTACTTC | CASSLTEETQYF
few | TRBJ2-1 | TRBD2 | TRBV2 | TGTGCCAGCAGTGAAGTGGTAGCGGGGGCCTACAATGAGCAGTTCTTC | CASSEVVAGAYNEQFF
large | TRBJ2-3 | . | TRBV6-2/TRBV6-3 | TGTGCCAGCAGTTTAGGAAGCACAGATACGCAGTATTTT | CASSLGSTDTQYF
medium-sized | TRBJ2-2 | . | TRBV19 | TGTGCCAGTAGTATAGGAAGGACCGGGGAGCTGTTTTTT | CASSIGRTGELFF
medium-sized | TRBJ1-2 | TRBD1 | TRBV7-9 | TGTGCCAGCAGCTTGGGACAGGATAACTATGGCTACACCTTC | CASSLGQDNYGYTF
medium-sized | TRBJ2-3 | TRBD1 | TRBV7-7 | TGTGCTAGCAGCCACGGACAGGGCACAGATACGCAGTATTTT | CASSHGQGTDTQYF
medium-sized | TRBJ2-1 | TRBD1 | TRBV4-2 | TGTGCCAGCAGCTCCGGGACAGGGGAGGATGAGCAGTTCTTC | CASSSGTGEDEQFF
medium-sized | TRBJ2-1 | TRBD1 | TRBV20-1 | TGCAGTGCTAGATCACCGGGACAGGAATGGGGGGAGCAGTTCTTC | CSARSPGQEWGEQFF
medium-sized | TRBJ2-7 | . | TRBV6-5 | TGTGCCAGCACCCCGAGCGATCCCCTCAAGCAGTACTTC | CASTPSDPLKQYF
medium-sized | TRBJ2-7 | TRBD1 | TRBV5-6 | TGTGCCAGCAGCCCCCGGGACAGTTACTACGAGCAGTACTTC | CASSPRDSYYEQYF
medium-sized | TRBJ2-3 | TRBD2 | TRBV10-3 | TGTGCCATCAGTGTTGCCCGGGGGGGCGTGAATACGCAGTATTTT | CAISVARGGVNTQYF
few | TRBJ2-2 | TRBD2 | TRBV19 | TGTGCCAGTAGTTCCCGGATAGCGGGGGGAACCGGGGAGCTGTTTTTT | CASSSRIAGGTGELFF
. | TRBJ1-1 | . | TRBV27 | TGTGCCAGCAGCTCAGGGTACAGTGAAGCTTTCTTT | CASSSGYSEAFF
few | TRBJ1-1 | . | TRBV7-9 | TGTGCCAGCAGCTTGGGGGTTACTGAAGCTTTCTTT | CASSLGVTEAFF
few | TRBJ1-2 | TRBD1 | TRBV10-3 | TGTGCCATCAGGCCGACAGGGGAGAATGGCTACACCTTC | CAIRPTGENGYTF
medium-sized | TRBJ2-7 | TRBD2 | TRBV20-1 | TGCAGTGCCAGGACTAGCGGGGGGGCCGAGCAGTACTTC | CSARTSGGAEQYF
few | TRBJ1-2 | . | TRBV12-3/TRBV12-4 | TGTGCCAGCAGTTTGACACGGCTTACCTTC | CASSLTRLTF
large | TRBJ1-1 | . | TRBV30 | TGTGCCTGGAGGGACAGAGGGTGGACTGAAGCTTTCTTT | CAWRDRGWTEAFF
. | TRBJ2-5 | . | TRBV11-2 | TGTGCCAGCAGCTTTCGGGACGGGGACGGGGAGACCCAGTACTTC | CASSFRDGDGETQYF
medium-sized | TRBJ1-2 | . | TRBV12-3/TRBV12-4 | TGTGCCAGCAGCCCCGGAACGGCTTATGGCTACACCTTC | CASSPGTAYGYTF
large | TRBJ1-2 | . | TRBV5-6 | TGTGCCAGCAGCTCTCAGCTAAATGGCTACACCTTC | CASSSQLNGYTF
medium-sized | TRBJ2-7 | TRBD1 | TRBV7-9 | TGTGCCAGCAGCGCGGGACAGGGTGGCGTCTCCTACGAGCAGTACTTC | CASSAGQGGVSYEQYF
medium-sized | TRBJ2-2 | TRBD1 | TRBV6-4 | TGTGCCAGCAGTGGGACAGGGGACACCGGGGAGCTGTTTTTT | CASSGTGDTGELFF
medium-sized | TRBJ2-1 | TRBD2 | TRBV9 | TGTGCCAGCAGCGTAGGGAGTAGCGGGGGTGGCTACAATGAGCAGTTCTTC | CASSVGSSGGGYNEQFF
medium-sized | TRBJ1-6 | . | TRBV30 | TGTGCCTGGAGTGTACTCGGGGCAATTTCACCCCTCCACTTT | CAWSVLGAISPLHF
. | TRBJ1-2 | . | TRBV7-8 | TGTGCCAGCAGCTTAGGAGGGGAGGGGCCACTTAACTATGGCTACACCTTC | CASSLGGEGPLNYGYTF
medium-sized | TRBJ2-7 | . | TRBV30 | TGTGCCTGGAGTGCCTCAGGGCAGTACGAGCAGTACTTC | CAWSASGQYEQYF
. | TRBJ2-7 | TRBD1 | TRBV20-1 | TGCAGTGCCCCCAATGATGACAGGGGGCAGTACTTC | CSAPNDDRGQYF
medium-sized | TRBJ2-1 | TRBD1 | TRBV7-2 | TGTGCCAGCAGCTGGACAGGGAACAATGAGCAGTTCTTC | CASSWTGNNEQFF
few | TRBJ2-1 | . | TRBV7-9 | TGTGCCAGCAGGGAGGCCTACAATGAGCAGTTCTTC | CASREAYNEQFF
medium-sized | TRBJ2-7 | . | TRBV9 | TGTGCCAGCAGCGCTCACCTAGCTCCCTACGAGCAGTACTTC | CASSAHLAPYEQYF
medium-sized | TRBJ2-3 | TRBD2 | TRBV5-8 | TGTGCCAGCAGCTTGGGGCGGGGGAGCACAGATACGCAGTATTTT | CASSLGRGSTDTQYF
large | TRBJ1-2 | TRBD1 | TRBV6-5 | TGTGCCAGCAGTCCGCAGACAGGGGCTATATATGGCTACACCTTC | CASSPQTGAIYGYTF
medium-sized | TRBJ2-7 | . | TRBV4-1 | TGCGCCAGCAGCCAAGAACGGGTTCCCGGAGACGAGCAGTACTTC | CASSQERVPGDEQYF
. | TRBJ2-1 | . | TRBV6-5 | TGTGCCAGCAGTTACTCAGGCCGTAATGAGCAGTTCTTC | CASSYSGRNEQFF